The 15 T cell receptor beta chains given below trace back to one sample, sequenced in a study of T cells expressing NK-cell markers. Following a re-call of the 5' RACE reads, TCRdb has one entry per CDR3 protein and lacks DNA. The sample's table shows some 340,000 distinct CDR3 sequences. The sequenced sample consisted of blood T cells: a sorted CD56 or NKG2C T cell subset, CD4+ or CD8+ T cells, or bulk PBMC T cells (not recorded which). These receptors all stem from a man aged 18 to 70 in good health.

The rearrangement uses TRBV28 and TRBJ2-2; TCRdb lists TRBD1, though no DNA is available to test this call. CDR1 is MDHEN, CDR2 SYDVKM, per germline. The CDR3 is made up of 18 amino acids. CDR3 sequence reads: CASTSLRPGQVNTGELFF. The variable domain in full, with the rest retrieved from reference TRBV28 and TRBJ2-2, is DVKVTQSSRYLVKRTGEKVFLECVQDMDHENMFWYRQDPGLGLRLIYFSYDVKMKEKGDIPEGYSVSREKKERFSLILESASTNQTSMYLCASTSLRPGQVNTGELFFGEGSRLTVL.

The chain's CDR3 is CASSLEVVGLRTYF. This sequence joins TRBV5-5 and TRBJ2-5; the D call from TCRdb, TRBD2, cannot be confirmed without DNA. This CDR3 is 14 amino acids long. Germline loops: CDR1 SGHKS, CDR2 YYEKEE (reference sequence).

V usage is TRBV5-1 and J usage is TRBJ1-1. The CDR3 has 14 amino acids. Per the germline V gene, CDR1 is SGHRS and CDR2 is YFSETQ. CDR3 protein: CASSLYTGYTEAFF.

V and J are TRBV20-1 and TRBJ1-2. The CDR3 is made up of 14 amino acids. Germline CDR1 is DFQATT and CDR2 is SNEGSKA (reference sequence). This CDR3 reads CSAPRTGGIYGYTF.

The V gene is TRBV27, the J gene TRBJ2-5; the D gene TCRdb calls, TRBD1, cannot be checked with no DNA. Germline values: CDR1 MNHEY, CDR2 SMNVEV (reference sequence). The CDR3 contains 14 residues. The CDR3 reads CASSPNRVSETQYF.

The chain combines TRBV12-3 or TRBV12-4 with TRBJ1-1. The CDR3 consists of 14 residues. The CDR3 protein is CASSFRTFNTEAFF.

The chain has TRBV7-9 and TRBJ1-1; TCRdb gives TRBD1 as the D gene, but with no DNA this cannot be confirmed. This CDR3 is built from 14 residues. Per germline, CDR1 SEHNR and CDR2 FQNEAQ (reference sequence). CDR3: CASSLAQGNTEAFF. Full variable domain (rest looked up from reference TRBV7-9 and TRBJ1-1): DTGVSQNPRHKITKRGQNVTFRCDPISEHNRLYWYRQTLGQGPEFLTYFQNEAQLEKSRLLSDRFSAERPKGSFSTLEIQRTEQGDSAMYLCASSLAQGNTEAFFGQGTRLTVV.

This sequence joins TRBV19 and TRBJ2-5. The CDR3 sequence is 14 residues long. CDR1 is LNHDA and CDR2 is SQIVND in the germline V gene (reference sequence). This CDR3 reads CASSIKRGQGTQYF. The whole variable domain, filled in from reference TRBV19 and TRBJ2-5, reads DGGITQSPKYLFRKEGQNVTLSCEQNLNHDAMYWYRQDPGQGLRLIYYSQIVNDFQKGDIAEGYSVSREKKESFPLTVTSAQKNPTAFYLCASSIKRGQGTQYFGPGTRLLVL.

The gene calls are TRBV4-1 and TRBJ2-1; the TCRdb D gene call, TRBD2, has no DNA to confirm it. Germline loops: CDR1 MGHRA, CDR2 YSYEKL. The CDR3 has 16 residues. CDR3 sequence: CASSPQAGGLVYEQFF.

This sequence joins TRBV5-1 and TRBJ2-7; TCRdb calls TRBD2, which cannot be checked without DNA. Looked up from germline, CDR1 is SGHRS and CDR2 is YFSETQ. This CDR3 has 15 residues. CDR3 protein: CASKRLAGPSYEQYF.

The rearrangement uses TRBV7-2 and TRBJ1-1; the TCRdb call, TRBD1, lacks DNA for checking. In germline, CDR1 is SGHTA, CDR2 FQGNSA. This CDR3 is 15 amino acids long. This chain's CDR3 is CASSTSWDKLSKAFF.

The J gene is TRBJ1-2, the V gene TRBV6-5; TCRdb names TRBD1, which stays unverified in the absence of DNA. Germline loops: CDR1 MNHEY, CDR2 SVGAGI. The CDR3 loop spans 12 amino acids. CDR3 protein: CASSYHQGIYTF.

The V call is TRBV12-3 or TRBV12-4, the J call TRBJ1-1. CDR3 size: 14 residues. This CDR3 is CASKPTSKNTEAFF.

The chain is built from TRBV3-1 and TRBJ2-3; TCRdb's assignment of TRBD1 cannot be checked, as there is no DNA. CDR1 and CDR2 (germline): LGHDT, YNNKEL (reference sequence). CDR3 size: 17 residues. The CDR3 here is CASSQSGQRIAPDTQYF.

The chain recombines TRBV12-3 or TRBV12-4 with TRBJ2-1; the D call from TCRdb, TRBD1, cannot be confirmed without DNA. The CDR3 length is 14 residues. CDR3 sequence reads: CASSLLRRDNEQFF.